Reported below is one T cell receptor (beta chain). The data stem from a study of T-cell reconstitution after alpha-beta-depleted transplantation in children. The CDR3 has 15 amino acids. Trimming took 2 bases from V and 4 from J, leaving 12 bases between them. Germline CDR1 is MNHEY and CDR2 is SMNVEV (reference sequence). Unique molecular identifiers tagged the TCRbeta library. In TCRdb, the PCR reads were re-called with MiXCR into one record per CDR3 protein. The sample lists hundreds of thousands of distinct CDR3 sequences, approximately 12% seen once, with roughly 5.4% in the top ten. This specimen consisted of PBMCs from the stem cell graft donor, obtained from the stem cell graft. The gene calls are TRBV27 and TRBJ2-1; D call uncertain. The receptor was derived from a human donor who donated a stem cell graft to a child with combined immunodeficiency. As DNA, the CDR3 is TGTGCCAGCAGTTTAAGGGCAGGCCATTACAATGAGCAGTTCTTC. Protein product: CASSLRAGHYNEQFF.